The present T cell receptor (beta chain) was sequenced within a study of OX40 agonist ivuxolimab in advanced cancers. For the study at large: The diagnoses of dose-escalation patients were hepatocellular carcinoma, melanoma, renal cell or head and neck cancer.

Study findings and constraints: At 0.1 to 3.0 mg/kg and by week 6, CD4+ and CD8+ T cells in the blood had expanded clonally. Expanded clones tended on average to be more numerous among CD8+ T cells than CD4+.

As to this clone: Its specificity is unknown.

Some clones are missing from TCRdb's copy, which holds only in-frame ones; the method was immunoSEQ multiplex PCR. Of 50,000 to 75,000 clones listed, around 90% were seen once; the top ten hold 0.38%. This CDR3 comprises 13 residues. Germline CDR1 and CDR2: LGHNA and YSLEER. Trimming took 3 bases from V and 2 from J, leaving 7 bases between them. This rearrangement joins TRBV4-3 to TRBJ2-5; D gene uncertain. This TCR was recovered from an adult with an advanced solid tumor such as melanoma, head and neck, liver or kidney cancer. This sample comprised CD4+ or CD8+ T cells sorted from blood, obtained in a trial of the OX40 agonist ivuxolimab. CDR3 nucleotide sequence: TGCGCCAGCAGCCAGGATTTACAAGAGACCCAGTACTTC. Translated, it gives CASSQDLQETQYF.